Only one count was recorded for the clone carrying this T cell receptor beta chain. The source of the sample is a study of control samples from healthy donors and cancer patients. This CDR3 contains 12 residues. V dropped 4 bases and J dropped 10; count of bases not matched to a gene: 3. Germline CDR1 LGHDT, CDR2 YNNKEL (reference sequence). TCRdb keeps only in-frame clones here, not all; method: immunoSEQ multiplex PCR. The profile shows 75,000 to 90,000 clones, around 89% of them singletons. This TCR was sampled from a man in his fifties or sixties in good health. This chain connects TRBV3-1 (or the pseudogene TRBV3-2) to TRBJ1-5; 8 bases agree with TRBD1. Sequenced: blood. CDR3 sequence (DNA): TGTGCCAGCAGCCTAGACAGGGGCCCCCAGCATTTT. It codes for CASSLDRGPQHF.